These T cell receptor beta chains were read from a single sample in a study of CD8 T cells in ankylosing spondylitis. In TCRdb, the 5' RACE reads were re-called with MiXCR into one record per CDR3 protein. The table includes some 300,000 distinct CDR3 sequences, roughly 20% detected once. The specimen was blood, either unsorted or a sorted T cell fraction (not recorded which). These receptors were taken from a female donor with ankylosing spondylitis or in good health (not recorded which). The CDR3 runs from the conserved cysteine through the conserved F or W. The D gene is left open where the match is weak. Size tells how often a clone was seen (once, few, many) or the class of an expanded clone, and some rows leave it out.

15	.	TRBV7-2	TRBJ2-7	.	CASSAPGPGTLEQYF	TGTGCCAGCAGCGCCCCCGGCCCAGGGACCCTCGAGCAGTACTTC
13	.	TRBV20-1	TRBJ1-1	.	CSAAFPRGGEAFF	TGCAGTGCTGCCTTCCCCCGGGGAGGTGAAGCTTTCTTT
15	.	TRBV24-1	TRBJ2-1	medium-sized	CATSDSRRAYNEQFF	TGTGCCACCAGTGATTCGAGAAGGGCCTACAATGAGCAGTTCTTC
16	TRBD2	TRBV29-1	TRBJ2-3	few	CSVAGLAAGSTDTQYF	TGCAGCGTTGCTGGCCTAGCGGCCGGGAGCACAGATACGCAGTATTTT
14	TRBD2	TRBV3-1	TRBJ2-7	few	CASSPGGGNYEQYF	TGTGCCAGCAGCCCCGGCGGGGGAAACTACGAGCAGTACTTC
14	.	TRBV2	TRBJ2-3	.	CASSRQSSTDTQYF	TGTGCCAGCAGTCGACAGTCTAGCACAGATACGCAGTATTTT
16	TRBD1	TRBV7-2	TRBJ2-7	few	CASSSLPGQVSYEQYF	TGTGCCAGCAGCTCATTACCGGGACAGGTTTCCTACGAGCAGTACTTC
12	.	TRBV20-1	TRBJ2-7	.	CSARVLGYEQYF	TGCAGTGCTAGAGTGTTGGGATACGAGCAGTACTTC
15	.	TRBV15	TRBJ1-1	once	CATSRGRVMNTEAFF	TGTGCCACCAGCAGAGGACGGGTCATGAACACTGAAGCTTTCTTT
12	TRBD2	TRBV28	TRBJ2-7	few	CASRHSGSEQYF	TGTGCCAGCAGGCATAGCGGGAGTGAGCAGTACTTC
14	.	TRBV6-2/TRBV6-3	TRBJ2-7	.	CASSNPGRLDEQYF	TGTGCCAGCAGTAACCCCGGGAGATTGGACGAGCAGTACTTC
11	.	TRBV20-1	TRBJ2-1	many	CSARVVNEQFF	TGCAGTGCCAGAGTGGTTAACGAGCAGTTCTTC
13	.	TRBV29-1	TRBJ1-1	few	CSVVDSLNTEAFF	TGCAGCGTTGTCGACAGTTTGAACACTGAAGCTTTCTTT
18	TRBD2	TRBV20-1	TRBJ2-1	few	CSATLAGRALGTYNEQFF	TGCAGTGCTACCCTAGCCGGGAGGGCCCTAGGAACATACAATGAGCAGTTCTTC
12	.	TRBV7-2	TRBJ2-1	few	CASTRDTFEQFF	TGTGCCAGCACACGTGACACATTCGAGCAGTTCTTC
14	.	TRBV2	TRBJ1-1	.	CASSQRGANTEAFF	TGTGCCAGCAGTCAGAGGGGGGCGAACACTGAAGCTTTCTTT
16	TRBD1	TRBV5-1	TRBJ2-2	few	CASSLRTGGNTGELFF	TGCGCCAGCAGCTTACGGACAGGTGGGAACACCGGGGAGCTGTTTTTT
14	.	TRBV11-3	TRBJ2-3	few	CASSPTRHTDTQYF	TGTGCCAGCAGCCCCACAAGACACACAGATACGCAGTATTTT
12	.	TRBV20-1	TRBJ2-1	few	CSAREYFNEQFF	TGCAGTGCTAGAGAATACTTCAATGAGCAGTTCTTC
14	.	TRBV30	TRBJ1-1	.	CAWSVRGMNTEAFF	TGTGCCTGGAGTGTGAGGGGGATGAACACTGAAGCTTTCTTT
15	TRBD1	TRBV5-1	TRBJ1-1	few	CASSFGQGSGTEAFF	TGCGCCAGCAGCTTCGGACAGGGGTCGGGCACTGAAGCTTTCTTT
17	TRBD1	TRBV12-3/TRBV12-4	TRBJ2-2	few	CASILRPGTGDTGELFF	TGTGCCAGCATCCTTCGTCCCGGGACAGGGGACACCGGGGAGCTGTTTTTT
14	TRBD2	TRBV5-1	TRBJ2-1	.	CASSAVAGGYEQFF	TGCGCCAGCAGCGCGGTAGCGGGAGGATATGAGCAGTTCTTC
15	.	TRBV5-5	TRBJ2-3	few	CASSLFGQPTDTQYF	TGTGCCAGCAGCCTCTTCGGACAGCCCACAGATACGCAGTATTTT
13	.	TRBV25-1	TRBJ1-2	few	CASSAWDTYGYTF	TGTGCCAGCAGTGCATGGGACACCTATGGCTACACCTTC
13	.	TRBV6-1	TRBJ1-2	many	CASSRGANYGYTF	TGTGCCAGCAGTAGAGGTGCAAACTATGGCTACACCTTC
13	.	TRBV7-8	TRBJ2-1	many	CASSLEDQKGQFF	TGTGCCAGCAGCTTAGAGGACCAAAAAGGGCAGTTCTTC
16	TRBD2	TRBV20-1	TRBJ2-3	few	CSAGLAGWRGTDTQYF	TGCAGTGCCGGACTAGCGGGATGGAGGGGCACAGATACGCAGTATTTT
13	TRBD1	TRBV20-1	TRBJ2-7	.	CSAQTGNLYEQYF	TGCAGTGCCCAGACAGGGAACCTCTACGAGCAGTACTTC
20	TRBD2	TRBV24-1	TRBJ2-1	few	CATSESKGLAGTSSYNEQFF	TGTGCCACCAGTGAATCTAAGGGACTAGCGGGAACGAGCTCCTACAATGAGCAGTTCTTC
14	TRBD2	TRBV10-3	TRBJ2-3	few	CAITLTSETDTQYF	TGTGCCATCACCCTGACTAGCGAGACAGATACGCAGTATTTT
13	.	TRBV29-1	TRBJ2-5	many	CSVRDGLGETQYF	TGCAGCGTTCGAGACGGATTGGGGGAGACCCAGTACTTC
19	TRBD2	TRBV27	TRBJ2-1	.	CASSFPKVAGRRAGNEQFF	TGTGCCAGCAGTTTTCCAAAAGTAGCGGGCCGGAGGGCCGGGAATGAGCAGTTCTTC
14	.	TRBV12-3/TRBV12-4	TRBJ2-7	few	CASSLGGSYDEQYF	TGTGCCAGCAGTTTGGGGGGTAGTTACGACGAGCAGTACTTC
15	.	TRBV10-3	TRBJ2-2	.	CAISGVSRGNGELFF	TGTGCCATCAGTGGAGTGTCTAGAGGAAACGGGGAGCTGTTTTTT
14	TRBD2	TRBV6-6	TRBJ2-1	few	CASTKTSGNNEQFF	TGTGCCAGCACTAAGACTAGCGGAAACAATGAGCAGTTCTTC
14	.	TRBV5-1	TRBJ2-7	few	CASSFGPGRTEQYF	TGCGCCAGCAGCTTCGGACCCGGTCGGACCGAGCAGTACTTC